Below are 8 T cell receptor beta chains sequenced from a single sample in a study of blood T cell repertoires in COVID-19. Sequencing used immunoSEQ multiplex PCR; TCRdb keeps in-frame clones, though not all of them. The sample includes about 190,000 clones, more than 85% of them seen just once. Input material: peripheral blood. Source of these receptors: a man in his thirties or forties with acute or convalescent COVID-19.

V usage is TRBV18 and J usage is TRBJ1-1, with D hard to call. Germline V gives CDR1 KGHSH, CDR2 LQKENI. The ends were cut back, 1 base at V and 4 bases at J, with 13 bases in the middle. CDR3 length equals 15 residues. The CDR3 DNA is TGTGCCAGCTCACCACGCCGCGCTAGCCTCACTGAAGCTTTCTTT. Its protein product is CASSPRRASLTEAFF.

CDR3 protein: CASSQAPGLAVTDTQYF. DNA of the CDR3: TGTGCCAGCAGCCAAGCCCCGGGACTAGCGGTCACAGATACGCAGTATTTT. The J gene is TRBJ2-3, the V gene TRBV4-2, with TRBD2 matching 11 bases. Losses at the gene ends were 1 base for V and 2 bases for J; bases not matched to a gene: 5. Germline CDR1 is LGHNA and CDR2 is YNFKEQ. The CDR3 loop spans 17 amino acids.

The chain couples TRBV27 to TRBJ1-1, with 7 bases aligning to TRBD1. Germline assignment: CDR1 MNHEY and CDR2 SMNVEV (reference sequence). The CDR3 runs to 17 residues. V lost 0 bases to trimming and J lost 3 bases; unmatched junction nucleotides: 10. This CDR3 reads CASSLSDAGTVDTEAFF. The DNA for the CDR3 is TGTGCCAGCAGTTTATCGGATGCAGGGACAGTAGACACTGAAGCTTTCTTT.

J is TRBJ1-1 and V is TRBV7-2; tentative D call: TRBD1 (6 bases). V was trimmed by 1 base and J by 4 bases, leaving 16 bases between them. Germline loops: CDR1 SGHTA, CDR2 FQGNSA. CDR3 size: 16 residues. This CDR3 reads CASSLEILGRGTEAFF. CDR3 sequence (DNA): TGTGCCAGCAGCTTAGAGATCCTAGGCAGGGGCACTGAAGCTTTCTTT.

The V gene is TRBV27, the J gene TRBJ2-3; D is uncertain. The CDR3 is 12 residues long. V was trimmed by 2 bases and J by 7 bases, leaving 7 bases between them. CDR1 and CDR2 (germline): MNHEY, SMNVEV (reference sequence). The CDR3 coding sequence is TGTGCCAGCAGTTTAAACTATAATACGCAGTATTTT. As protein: CASSLNYNTQYF.

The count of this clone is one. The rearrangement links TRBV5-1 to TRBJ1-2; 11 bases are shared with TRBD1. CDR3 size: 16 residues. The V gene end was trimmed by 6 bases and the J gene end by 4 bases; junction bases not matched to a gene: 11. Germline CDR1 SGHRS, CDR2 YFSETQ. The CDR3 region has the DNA TGCGCCAGCACACTTTTCTCCGGGACAGGGGGCTATGGCTACACCTTC. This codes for CASTLFSGTGGYGYTF.

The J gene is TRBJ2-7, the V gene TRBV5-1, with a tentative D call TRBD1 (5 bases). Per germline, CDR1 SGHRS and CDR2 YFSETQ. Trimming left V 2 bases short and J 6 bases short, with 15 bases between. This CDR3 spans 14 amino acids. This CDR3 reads CASSLGQLNFEQYF. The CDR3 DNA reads TGCGCCAGCAGCTTAGGACAACTAAACTTCGAGCAGTACTTC. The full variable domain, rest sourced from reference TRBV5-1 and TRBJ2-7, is KAGVTQTPRYLIKTRGQQVTLSCSPISGHRSVSWYQQTPGQGLQFLFEYFSETQRNKGNFPGRFSGRQFSNSRSEMNVSTLELGDSALYLCASSLGQLNFEQYFGPGTRLTVT.

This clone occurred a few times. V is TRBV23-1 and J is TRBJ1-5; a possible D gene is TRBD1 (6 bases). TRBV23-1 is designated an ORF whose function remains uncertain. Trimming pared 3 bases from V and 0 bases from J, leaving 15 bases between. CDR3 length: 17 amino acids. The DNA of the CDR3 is TGCGCCAGCAGTCAGTTCAGGACAGCTTATAGCAATCAGCCCCAGCATTTT. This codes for CASSQFRTAYSNQPQHF.